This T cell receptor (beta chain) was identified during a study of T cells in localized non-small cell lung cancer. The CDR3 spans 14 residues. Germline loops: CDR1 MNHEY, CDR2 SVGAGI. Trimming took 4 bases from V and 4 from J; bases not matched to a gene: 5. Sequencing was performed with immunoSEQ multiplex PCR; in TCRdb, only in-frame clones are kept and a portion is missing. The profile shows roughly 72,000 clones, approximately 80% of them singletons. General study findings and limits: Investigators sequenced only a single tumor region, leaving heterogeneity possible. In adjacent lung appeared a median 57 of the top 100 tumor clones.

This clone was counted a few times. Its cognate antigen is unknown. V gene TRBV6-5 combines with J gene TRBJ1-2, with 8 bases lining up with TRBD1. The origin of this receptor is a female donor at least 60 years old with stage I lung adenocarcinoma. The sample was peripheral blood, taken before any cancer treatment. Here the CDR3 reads CASSLGQAPYGYTF. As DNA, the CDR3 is TGTGCCAGCAGTTTGGGACAGGCTCCCTATGGCTACACCTTC.